Presented here are 8 T cell receptor beta chains from one specimen sequenced in a study of blood T cell repertoires in COVID-19. Sequencing was performed with immunoSEQ multiplex PCR; in TCRdb, only in-frame clones are kept and a portion is missing. The sample lists 150,000 to 200,000 clones, about 90% occurring once. Sequenced input: peripheral blood. Receptors were obtained from a man younger than 45 with COVID-19, enrolled during active disease.

The chain combines TRBV10-3 with TRBJ2-1, with D perhaps matching TRBD1 (5 bases). Germline loops: CDR1 ENHRY, CDR2 SYGVKD. V gave up 0 bases and J gave up 7 bases, with 16 bases separating them. This CDR3 comprises 16 residues. The chain's CDR3 is CAISESVGANLNEQFF. CDR3 sequence (DNA): TGTGCCATCAGTGAGTCGGTAGGGGCTAATTTAAATGAGCAGTTCTTC.

The CDR3 region has the DNA TGCAGCGTTGAAGGGGACAGGGGCTCACCCCTCCACTTT. This sequence encodes CSVEGDRGSPLHF. The chain carries TRBV29-1 and TRBJ1-6, with 10 bases identical to TRBD1. From germline, CDR1 is SQVTM and CDR2 ANQGSEA. The CDR3 spans 13 residues. Trimming took 1 base from V and 10 from J; bases not matched to a gene: 1.

Only a few counts were recorded for this clone. The V gene is TRBV5-6, the J gene TRBJ2-7; the D is unclear. Per germline, CDR1 SGHDT and CDR2 YYEEEE. This CDR3 has 14 residues. V lost 2 bases and J 3 bases, leaving 12 bases between the germline ends. Here the CDR3 DNA reads TGTGCCAGCAGCTTTGGTAACAGTATCTACGAGCAGTACTTC. Its protein product is CASSFGNSIYEQYF.

The chain's CDR3 is CASSYVGRGQPQHF. The CDR3 region has the DNA TGTGCCAGCAGTTATGTCGGCAGGGGCCAGCCCCAGCATTTT. The rearrangement joins TRBV6-2 or TRBV6-3 to TRBJ1-5, with D perhaps TRBD1 (6 bases). The V and J ends lost 3 bases and 7 bases respectively, with 13 bases between them. This CDR3 comprises 14 residues. Germline loops: CDR1 MNHEY, CDR2 SVGEGT.

V and J are TRBV29-1 and TRBJ2-5; 8 bases agree with TRBD1. The CDR3 spans 15 residues. With 6 bases clipped from V and 2 bases from J, the junction kept 11 bases outside the gene matches. From germline, CDR1 is SQVTM and CDR2 ANQGSEA. The CDR3 sequence is CSVLRQGPFQETQYF. CDR3 nucleotide sequence: TGCAGCGTCCTCAGACAGGGGCCTTTTCAAGAGACCCAGTACTTC.

The chain recombines TRBV7-6 with TRBJ2-2, with 8 positions matching TRBD2. From germline, CDR1 is SGHVS and CDR2 FNYEAQ. CDR3 size: 17 residues. Trimming cost V 1 base and J 4 bases; bases outside gene matches: 8. CDR3 bases: TGTGCCAGCAGCTTAGGGGGGAGCGGGAGCCGCACCGGGGAGCTGTTTTTT. Its protein product is CASSLGGSGSRTGELFF.

The chain combines TRBV3-1 (or the pseudogene TRBV3-2) with TRBJ1-2, with D perhaps TRBD1 (5 bases). The CDR3 consists of 14 residues. The V end lost 6 bases, the J end lost 8 bases, and 19 bases lay between the germline ends. Germline-derived CDR1 and CDR2 are LGHDT and YNNKEL (reference sequence). The CDR3 protein is CASRPAGRVGGYTF. CDR3 bases: TGTGCCAGCAGGCCGGCTGGCAGGGTCGGCGGCTACACCTTC.

V and J are TRBV24-1 and TRBJ2-1; 7 bases map to TRBD1. The CDR3 has 15 amino acids. Germline CDR1 KGHDR, CDR2 SFDVKD. After removal of 6 bases from V and 8 bases from J, the junction contained 12 bases not matched to a gene. The chain's CDR3 is CATSPGQTYDHEQFF. The CDR3 region has the DNA TGTGCCACCAGTCCGGGACAGACATATGATCATGAGCAGTTCTTC.